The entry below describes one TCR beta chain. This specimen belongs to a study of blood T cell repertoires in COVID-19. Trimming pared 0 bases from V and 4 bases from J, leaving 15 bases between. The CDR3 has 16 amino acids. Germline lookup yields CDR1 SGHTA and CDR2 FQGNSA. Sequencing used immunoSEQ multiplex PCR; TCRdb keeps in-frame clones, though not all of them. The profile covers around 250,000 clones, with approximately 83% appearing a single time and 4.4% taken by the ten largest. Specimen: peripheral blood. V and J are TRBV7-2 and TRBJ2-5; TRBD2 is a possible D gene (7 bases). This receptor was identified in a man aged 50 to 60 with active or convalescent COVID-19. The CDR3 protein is CASSLAGGPSSETQYF. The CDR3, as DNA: TGTGCCAGCAGCTTAGCGGGGGGGCCGTCCTCAGAGACCCAGTACTTC.